The subject of this entry is one TCR beta chain. The Seattle patients joined while their infection was active and were tracked longitudinally afterward. Here immunoSEQ multiplex PCR was the method, and the copy in TCRdb shows in-frame clones only, minus some. Among fewer than 350,000 clones listed, 86% were seen once. The CDR3 loop spans 15 amino acids. Germline CDR1 reads MGHRA; CDR2 reads YSYEKL. Trimming removed 3 bases from V and 7 bases from J; junction bases left unmatched: 8. This record comes from a study of blood T cell repertoires in COVID-19. Study-wide background: In each case, the material was cDNA or gDNA derived from T cells, B-cell-depleted T cells, or PBMCs.

The genes are TRBV4-1 and TRBJ1-2; 10 nucleotides align to TRBD1. Specimen: peripheral blood. The receptor was derived from a woman in her thirties with COVID-19, enrolled during active disease. CDR3 nucleotides: TGCGCCAGCAGCCAGGGGGACAGGGGTTTGGGTGGCTACACCTTC. Encoded protein: CASSQGDRGLGGYTF.